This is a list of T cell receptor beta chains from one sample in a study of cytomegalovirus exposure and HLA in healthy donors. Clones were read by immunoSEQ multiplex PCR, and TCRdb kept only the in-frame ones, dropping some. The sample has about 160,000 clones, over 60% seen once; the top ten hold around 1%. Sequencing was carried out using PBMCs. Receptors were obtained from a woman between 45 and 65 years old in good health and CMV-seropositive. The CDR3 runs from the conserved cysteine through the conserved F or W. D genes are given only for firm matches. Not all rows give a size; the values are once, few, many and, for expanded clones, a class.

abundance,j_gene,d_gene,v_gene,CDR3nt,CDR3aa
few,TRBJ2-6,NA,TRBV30,TGTGCCTGGAACAAGATGGGGAGCTCTGGGGCCAACGTCCTGACTTTC,CAWNKMGSSGANVLTF
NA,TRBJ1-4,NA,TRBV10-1,TGCGCCAGCAGTGAGTCGGCTGCAACTAATGAAAAACTGTTTTTT,CASSESAATNEKLFF
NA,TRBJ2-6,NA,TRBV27,TGTGCCAGCAGTGCGAGCTCTGGGGCCAACGTCCTGACTTTC,CASSASSGANVLTF
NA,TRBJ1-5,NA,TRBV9,TGTGCCAGCAGCGGAAGTCAGGAGGGTCAGCCCCAGCATTTT,CASSGSQEGQPQHF
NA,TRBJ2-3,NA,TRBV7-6,TGTGCCAGCAGCCCCTGGGCGAGTTACAGGTCTAGCACAGATACGCAGTATTTT,CASSPWASYRSSTDTQYF
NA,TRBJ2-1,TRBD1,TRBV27,TGTGCCAGCAGTTTCTTGAGACAGGGTTCGCAGTTCTTC,CASSFLRQGSQFF
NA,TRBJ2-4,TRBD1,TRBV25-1,TGTGCCAGCAGTGATATCGGGACAGGAGTTCTAGCTAAAAACATTCAGTACTTC,CASSDIGTGVLAKNIQYF
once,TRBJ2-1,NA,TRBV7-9,TGTGCCTATGTGGTGAGCTCCTACAATGAGCAGTTCTTC,CAYVVSSYNEQFF
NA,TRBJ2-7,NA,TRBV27,TGTGCCAGCCGAGCGAGAAGCTCCTACGAGCAGTACTTC,CASRARSSYEQYF
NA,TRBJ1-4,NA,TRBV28,TGTGCCAGCAGTTTATGGGCCCAGGGTACTAATGAAAAACTGTTTTTT,CASSLWAQGTNEKLFF
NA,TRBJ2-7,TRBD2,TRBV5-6,TGTGCCAGCTCTCCTAGTCGAGTTAGCGGGAGCTCCTACGAGCAGTACTTC,CASSPSRVSGSSYEQYF
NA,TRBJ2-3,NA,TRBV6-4,TGTGCCAGCAAGGCTAGCCCTAGCACAGATACGCAGTATTTT,CASKASPSTDTQYF
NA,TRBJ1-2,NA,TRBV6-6,TGTGCCAGCAGGAAGTTTGTAGAAGACTATGGCTACACCTTC,CASRKFVEDYGYTF
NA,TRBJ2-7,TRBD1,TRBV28,TGTGCCAGCAGTTCCGGGACAGGGGGCTACGAGCAGTACTTC,CASSSGTGGYEQYF
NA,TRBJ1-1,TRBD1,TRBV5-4,TGTGCCAGCAGCCCTAACAGGGGGCGGGACACTGAAGCTTTCTTT,CASSPNRGRDTEAFF
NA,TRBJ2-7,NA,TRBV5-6,TGTGCCAGCAGCTTGGTGGGGGGCGAGCAGTACTTC,CASSLVGGEQYF
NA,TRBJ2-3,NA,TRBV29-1,TGCAGGGTTCGGGGGATTGCAGATACGCAGTATTTT,CRVRGIADTQYF
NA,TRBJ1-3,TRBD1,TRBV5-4,TGTGCCAGCAGCCTCGACAGGGGGCAAGGAAACACCATATATTTT,CASSLDRGQGNTIYF
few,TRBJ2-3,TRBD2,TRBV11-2,TGTGCCAGCAGCTCTAGCGGGGAGAGCACAGATACGCAGTATTTT,CASSSSGESTDTQYF
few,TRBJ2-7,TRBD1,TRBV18,TGTGCCAGCTCACCACCCGGGACAGGGTCTCTCTACGAGCAGTACTTC,CASSPPGTGSLYEQYF
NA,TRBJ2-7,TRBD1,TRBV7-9,TGTGCCAGCAGCTTAGCGGACAGGGGATACGAGCAGTACTTC,CASSLADRGYEQYF
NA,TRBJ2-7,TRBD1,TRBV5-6,TGTGCCAGCAGCTCCGGGACAGGCTACGAGCAGTACTTC,CASSSGTGYEQYF
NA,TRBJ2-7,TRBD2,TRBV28,TGTGCCAGCAGTCGGGGACTAGCGGGGGTTACCTACGAGCAGTACTTC,CASSRGLAGVTYEQYF
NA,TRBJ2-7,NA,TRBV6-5,TGTGCCAGCAGTTATACCCAGGGGAACGAGCAGTACTTC,CASSYTQGNEQYF
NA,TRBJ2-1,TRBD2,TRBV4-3,TGCGCCAGCAGCCGCACGGCCGGCGGGGGTGAGCAGTTCTTC,CASSRTAGGGEQFF
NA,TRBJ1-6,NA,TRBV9,TGTGCCAGCAGCGTAGGCGTTAACAATTCACCCCTCCACTTT,CASSVGVNNSPLHF
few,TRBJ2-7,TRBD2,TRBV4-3,TGCGCCAGCAGCCAACTAGCGGGGGCGCACTCCTACGAGCAGTACTTC,CASSQLAGAHSYEQYF
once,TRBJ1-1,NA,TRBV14,TGTGCCAGCAGCCAAAGATTTGGTGGGGCCAGGAACACTGAAGCTTTCTTT,CASSQRFGGARNTEAFF
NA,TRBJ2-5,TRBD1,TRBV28,TGTGCCAGCTATTCACCCGGGACAGGTGTCGAGACCCAGTACTTC,CASYSPGTGVETQYF
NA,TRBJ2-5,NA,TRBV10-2,TGCGCCAGCAGCCTATTAAGTCCCCCGACTGGGGAGACCCAGTACTTC,CASSLLSPPTGETQYF
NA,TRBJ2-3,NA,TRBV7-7,TGTGCTAGCAGCTTAGGTTCAGGGGGCACAGATACGCAGTATTTT,CASSLGSGGTDTQYF
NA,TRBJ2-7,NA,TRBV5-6,TGTGCCAGCAGCTTGTACGAACAGATCGAGTCCTACGAGCAGTACTTC,CASSLYEQIESYEQYF
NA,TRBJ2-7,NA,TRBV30,TGTGCCTGGAGTGATACAGGTGGTACCTACGAGCAGTACTTC,CAWSDTGGTYEQYF
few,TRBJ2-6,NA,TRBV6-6,TGTGCCAGCAGTGCTCGGAGCAGCTCTGGGGCCAACGTCCTGACTTTC,CASSARSSSGANVLTF
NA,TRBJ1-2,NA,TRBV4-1,TGCGCCAGCAGCCAAGATCGGGCCCCGGGGAGAGGCTACACCTTC,CASSQDRAPGRGYTF
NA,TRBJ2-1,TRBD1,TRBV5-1,TGCGCCAGCAGCTCGGACAGGCGAGGGCAGTTCTTC,CASSSDRRGQFF
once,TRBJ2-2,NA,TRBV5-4,TGTGCCAGCAGCTTAGGGGGCACCGGGGAGCTGTTTTTT,CASSLGGTGELFF
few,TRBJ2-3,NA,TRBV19,TGTGCCAGTAGTACCCCTAGGACTCGGGGCACAGATACGCAGTATTTT,CASSTPRTRGTDTQYF
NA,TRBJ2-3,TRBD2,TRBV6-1,TGTGCCAGCAGTGAACGGCGGGAGATCACAGATACGCAGTATTTT,CASSERREITDTQYF
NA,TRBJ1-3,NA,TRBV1,TGCACCAGCAGCCAGATCAATGGACAGGTGATATTTAGAAACACCATATATTTT,CTSSQINGQVIFRNTIYF
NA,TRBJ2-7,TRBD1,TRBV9,TGTGCCAGCAGCGCCTCGGGACAGGCTTACGACGAGCAGTACTTC,CASSASGQAYDEQYF
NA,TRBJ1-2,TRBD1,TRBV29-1,TGCAGCGCAAAGCGACAGGGGGCCGGCTATGGCTACACCTTC,CSAKRQGAGYGYTF
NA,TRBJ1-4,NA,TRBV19,TGTGCCAGTAGTACAGGGAGGGTAGCTAATGAAAAACTGTTTTTT,CASSTGRVANEKLFF
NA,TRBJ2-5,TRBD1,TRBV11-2,TGTGCCAGCAGCTTAGGACAGGGTCAAGAGACCCAGTACTTC,CASSLGQGQETQYF
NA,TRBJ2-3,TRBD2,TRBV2,TGTGCCAGCAGGGGACTAGGTGGGGCAGATACGCAGTATTTT,CASRGLGGADTQYF
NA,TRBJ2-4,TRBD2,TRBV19,TGTGCCAGTAGTATTTCCGGGAGGTTCGCCAAAAACATTCAGTACTTC,CASSISGRFAKNIQYF
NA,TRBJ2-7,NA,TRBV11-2,TGTGCCAGCACGGGCCCGGGGATCTACGAGCAGTACTTC,CASTGPGIYEQYF
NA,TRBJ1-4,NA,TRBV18,TGTGCCAGCCAATCCCCGAACAGGGATGAAAAACTGTTTTTT,CASQSPNRDEKLFF
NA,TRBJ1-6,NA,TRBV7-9,TGTGCCAGCAGCAATAGTAGGGGGAACAATAATTCACCCCTCCACTTT,CASSNSRGNNNSPLHF
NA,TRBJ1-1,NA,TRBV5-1,TGCGCCAGCAGCTTGGACAGACGTAACACTGAAGCTTTCTTT,CASSLDRRNTEAFF
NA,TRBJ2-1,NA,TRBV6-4,TGTGCCAGCAGTGGTGGGAGCTACAATGAGCAGTTCTTC,CASSGGSYNEQFF
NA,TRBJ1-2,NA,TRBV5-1,TGCGCCAGCAGCTTGGTCCGTCGAGGTCAGGGGTCTGGCTACACCTTC,CASSLVRRGQGSGYTF
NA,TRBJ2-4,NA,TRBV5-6,TGTGCCAGCAGCTCGAGGGCAGGCAAAAACATTCAGTACTTC,CASSSRAGKNIQYF